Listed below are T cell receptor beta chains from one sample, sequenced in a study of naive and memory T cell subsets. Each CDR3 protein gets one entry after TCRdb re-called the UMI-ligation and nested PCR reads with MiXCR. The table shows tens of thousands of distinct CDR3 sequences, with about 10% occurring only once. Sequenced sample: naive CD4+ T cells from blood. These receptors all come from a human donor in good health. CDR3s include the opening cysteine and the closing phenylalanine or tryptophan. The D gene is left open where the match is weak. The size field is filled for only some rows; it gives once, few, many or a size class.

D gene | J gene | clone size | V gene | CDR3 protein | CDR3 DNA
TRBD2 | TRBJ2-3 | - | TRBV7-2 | CASSLKSAGGLDTQYF | TGTGCCAGCAGCTTAAAGTCCGCGGGGGGGCTGGATACGCAGTATTTT
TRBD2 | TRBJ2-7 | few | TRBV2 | CASNRLAGGDEQYF | TGTGCCAGCAACAGACTAGCGGGAGGGGACGAGCAGTACTTC
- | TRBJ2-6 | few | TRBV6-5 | CASSYNPQPTGANVLTF | TGTGCCAGCAGTTACAATCCACAGCCGACTGGGGCCAACGTCCTGACTTTC
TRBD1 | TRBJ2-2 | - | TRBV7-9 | CASSPGTANTGELFF | TGTGCCAGCAGCCCCGGGACAGCGAACACCGGGGAGCTGTTTTTT
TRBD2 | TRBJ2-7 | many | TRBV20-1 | CSARVSGRRPYEQYF | TGCAGTGCTAGAGTGAGCGGGAGAAGGCCCTACGAGCAGTACTTC
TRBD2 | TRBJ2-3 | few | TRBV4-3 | CASSQEGRGGLSDTQYF | TGCGCCAGCAGCCAAGAAGGGCGGGGGGGCCTTTCAGATACGCAGTATTTT
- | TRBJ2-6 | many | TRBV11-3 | CASSLEGTGANVLTF | TGTGCCAGCAGCTTAGAAGGGACTGGGGCCAACGTCCTGACTTTC
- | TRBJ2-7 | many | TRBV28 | CASSPFRYPYEQYF | TGTGCCAGCAGTCCGTTTCGATACCCCTACGAGCAGTACTTC
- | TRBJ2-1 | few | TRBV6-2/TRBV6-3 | CASRALGASSSSSSYNEQFF | TGTGCCAGCAGGGCCCTGGGGGCTAGCTCCTCTTCAAGCTCCTACAATGAGCAGTTCTTC
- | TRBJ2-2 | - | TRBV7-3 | CASSSRRTRNTGELFF | TGTGCCAGCAGCTCAAGACGGACCCGGAACACCGGGGAGCTGTTTTTT
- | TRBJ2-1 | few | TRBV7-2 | CASSLRIRYDPQEQFF | TGTGCCAGCAGCTTACGGATTAGGTACGATCCACAAGAGCAGTTCTTC
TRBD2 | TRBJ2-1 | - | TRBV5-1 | CASSPFGRDEQFF | TGCGCCAGCAGCCCGTTCGGGAGGGATGAGCAGTTCTTC
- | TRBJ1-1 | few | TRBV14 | CASSQVRTQAFF | TGTGCCAGCAGCCAAGTGAGGACCCAAGCTTTCTTT
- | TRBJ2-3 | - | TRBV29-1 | CSVRSGSTDTQYF | TGCAGCGTTAGGAGCGGGAGCACAGATACGCAGTATTTT
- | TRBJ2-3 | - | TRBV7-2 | CASSFLGDTQYF | TGTGCCAGCAGCTTCTTAGGGGATACGCAGTATTTT
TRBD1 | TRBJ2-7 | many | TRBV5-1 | CASSLRQGAYEQYF | TGCGCCAGCAGCTTACGGCAGGGGGCTTACGAGCAGTACTTC
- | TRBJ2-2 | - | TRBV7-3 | CASSWNTGELFF | TGTGCCAGCAGCTGGAACACCGGGGAGCTGTTTTTT
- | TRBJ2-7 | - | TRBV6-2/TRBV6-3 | CASSYSVYEQYF | TGTGCCAGCAGTTACTCCGTCTACGAGCAGTACTTC
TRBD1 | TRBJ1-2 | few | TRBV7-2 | CASSLNRDRGSGYTF | TGTGCCAGCAGCTTGAACCGGGACAGGGGCTCTGGCTACACCTTC
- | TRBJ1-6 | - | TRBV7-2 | CASSSVTGSGSPLHF | TGTGCCAGCAGTTCCGTCACAGGTAGCGGTTCACCCCTCCACTTT
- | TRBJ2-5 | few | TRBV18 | CASSPNLKRTQETQYF | TGTGCCAGCTCACCCAACCTTAAGCGGACACAAGAGACCCAGTACTTC
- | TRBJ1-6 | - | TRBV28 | CASSVGTPSPLHF | TGTGCCAGCAGTGTTGGGACTCCATCACCCCTCCACTTT
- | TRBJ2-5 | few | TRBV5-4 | CASGFRKQETQYF | TGTGCCAGCGGCTTCCGGAAACAAGAGACCCAGTACTTC
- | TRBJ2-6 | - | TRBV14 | CASSQEVVSPGANVLNF | TGTGCCAGCAGCCAGGAAGTGGTATCCCCTGGGGCCAACGTCCTGAATTTC
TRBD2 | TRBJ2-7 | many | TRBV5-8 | CASQGTSGKIAYEQYF | TGTGCCAGCCAGGGGACTAGCGGGAAAATTGCCTACGAGCAGTACTTC
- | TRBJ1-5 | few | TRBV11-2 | CASSLVGQFNQPQHF | TGTGCCAGCAGCTTAGTCGGCCAGTTCAATCAGCCCCAGCATTTT
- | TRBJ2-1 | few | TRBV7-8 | CASARQQASYNEQFF | TGTGCCAGCGCCCGACAGCAGGCCTCCTACAATGAGCAGTTCTTC
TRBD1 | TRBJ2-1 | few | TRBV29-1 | CSAPRDRGYNEQFF | TGCAGCGCACCAAGGGACAGGGGCTACAATGAGCAGTTCTTC
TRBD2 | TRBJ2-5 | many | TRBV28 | CASTLLSGKGETQYF | TGTGCCAGCACCCTCCTTAGCGGGAAAGGAGAGACCCAGTACTTC
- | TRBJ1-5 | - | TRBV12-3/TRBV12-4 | CASSLLGSNQPQHF | TGTGCCAGCAGTTTATTGGGGAGCAATCAGCCCCAGCATTTT
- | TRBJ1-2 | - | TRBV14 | CASSRRETYGYTF | TGTGCCAGCAGCCGACGAGAGACCTATGGCTACACCTTC
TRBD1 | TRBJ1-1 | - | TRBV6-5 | CASVEVGNRGPYGAFF | TGTGCCAGCGTTGAAGTGGGGAACAGGGGGCCGTATGGAGCTTTCTTT
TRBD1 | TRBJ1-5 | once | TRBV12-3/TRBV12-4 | CASSSTGTYSNQPQHF | TGTGCCAGCAGTTCGACAGGGACTTATAGCAATCAGCCCCAGCATTTT
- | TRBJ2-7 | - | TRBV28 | CASSSPGLTYEQYF | TGTGCCAGCAGTTCGCCAGGGCTTACCTACGAGCAGTACTTC
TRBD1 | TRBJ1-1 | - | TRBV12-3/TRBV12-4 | CASSPRQGLDTEAFF | TGTGCCAGCAGTCCCAGACAGGGCTTGGATACTGAAGCTTTCTTT
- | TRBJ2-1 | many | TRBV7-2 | CASSSPFGSSYNEQFF | TGTGCCAGCAGCTCTCCTTTCGGGAGCTCCTACAATGAGCAGTTCTTC
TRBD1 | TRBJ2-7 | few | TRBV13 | CASRQGGQGYEQYF | TGTGCCAGCAGACAGGGTGGACAGGGCTACGAGCAGTACTTC
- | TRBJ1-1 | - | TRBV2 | CASSLHEGNTEAFF | TGTGCCAGCAGTCTCCACGAGGGGAACACTGAAGCTTTCTTT
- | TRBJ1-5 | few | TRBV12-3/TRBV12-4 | CASSTRQNQPQHF | TGTGCCAGCAGTACTCGACAGAATCAGCCCCAGCATTTT
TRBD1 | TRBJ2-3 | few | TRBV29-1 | CSVRQGITDTQYF | TGCAGCGTCCGACAGGGGATCACAGATACGCAGTATTTT
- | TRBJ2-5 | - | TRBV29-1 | CSVAPQNGNQETQYF | TGCAGCGTTGCTCCCCAGAATGGGAACCAAGAGACCCAGTACTTC
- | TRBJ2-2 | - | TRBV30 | CAWASGYGELFF | TGTGCCTGGGCATCCGGGTACGGGGAGCTGTTTTTT
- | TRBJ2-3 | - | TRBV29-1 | CSVEKGATSTDTQYF | TGCAGCGTTGAGAAAGGGGCCACCAGCACAGATACGCAGTATTTT
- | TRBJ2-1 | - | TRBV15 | CATSRGLTGSSYNEQFF | TGTGCCACCAGCAGAGGACTTACAGGGAGCTCCTACAATGAGCAGTTCTTC
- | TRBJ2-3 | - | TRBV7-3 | CASSFRGSPTDTQYF | TGTGCCAGCAGCTTCCGGGGGAGTCCCACAGATACGCAGTATTTT
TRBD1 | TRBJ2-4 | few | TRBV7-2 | CASSLEGFRDREAKNIQYF | TGTGCCAGCAGCTTAGAGGGGTTTCGGGACAGGGAGGCCAAAAACATTCAGTACTTC
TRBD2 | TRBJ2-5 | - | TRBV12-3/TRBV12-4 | CASRPNGRGETQYF | TGTGCCAGCAGGCCAAATGGGAGGGGAGAGACCCAGTACTTC
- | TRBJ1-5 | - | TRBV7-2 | CASSPLSGGRGPQHF | TGTGCCAGCAGTCCCCTGTCGGGAGGCCGGGGGCCCCAGCATTTT
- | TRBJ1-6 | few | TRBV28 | CASSIPPPSPLHF | TGTGCCAGCAGTATCCCCCCGCCCTCACCCCTCCACTTT
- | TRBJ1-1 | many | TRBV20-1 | CSAAMSSGAEAFF | TGCAGTGCTGCCATGTCATCTGGTGCCGAAGCTTTCTTT